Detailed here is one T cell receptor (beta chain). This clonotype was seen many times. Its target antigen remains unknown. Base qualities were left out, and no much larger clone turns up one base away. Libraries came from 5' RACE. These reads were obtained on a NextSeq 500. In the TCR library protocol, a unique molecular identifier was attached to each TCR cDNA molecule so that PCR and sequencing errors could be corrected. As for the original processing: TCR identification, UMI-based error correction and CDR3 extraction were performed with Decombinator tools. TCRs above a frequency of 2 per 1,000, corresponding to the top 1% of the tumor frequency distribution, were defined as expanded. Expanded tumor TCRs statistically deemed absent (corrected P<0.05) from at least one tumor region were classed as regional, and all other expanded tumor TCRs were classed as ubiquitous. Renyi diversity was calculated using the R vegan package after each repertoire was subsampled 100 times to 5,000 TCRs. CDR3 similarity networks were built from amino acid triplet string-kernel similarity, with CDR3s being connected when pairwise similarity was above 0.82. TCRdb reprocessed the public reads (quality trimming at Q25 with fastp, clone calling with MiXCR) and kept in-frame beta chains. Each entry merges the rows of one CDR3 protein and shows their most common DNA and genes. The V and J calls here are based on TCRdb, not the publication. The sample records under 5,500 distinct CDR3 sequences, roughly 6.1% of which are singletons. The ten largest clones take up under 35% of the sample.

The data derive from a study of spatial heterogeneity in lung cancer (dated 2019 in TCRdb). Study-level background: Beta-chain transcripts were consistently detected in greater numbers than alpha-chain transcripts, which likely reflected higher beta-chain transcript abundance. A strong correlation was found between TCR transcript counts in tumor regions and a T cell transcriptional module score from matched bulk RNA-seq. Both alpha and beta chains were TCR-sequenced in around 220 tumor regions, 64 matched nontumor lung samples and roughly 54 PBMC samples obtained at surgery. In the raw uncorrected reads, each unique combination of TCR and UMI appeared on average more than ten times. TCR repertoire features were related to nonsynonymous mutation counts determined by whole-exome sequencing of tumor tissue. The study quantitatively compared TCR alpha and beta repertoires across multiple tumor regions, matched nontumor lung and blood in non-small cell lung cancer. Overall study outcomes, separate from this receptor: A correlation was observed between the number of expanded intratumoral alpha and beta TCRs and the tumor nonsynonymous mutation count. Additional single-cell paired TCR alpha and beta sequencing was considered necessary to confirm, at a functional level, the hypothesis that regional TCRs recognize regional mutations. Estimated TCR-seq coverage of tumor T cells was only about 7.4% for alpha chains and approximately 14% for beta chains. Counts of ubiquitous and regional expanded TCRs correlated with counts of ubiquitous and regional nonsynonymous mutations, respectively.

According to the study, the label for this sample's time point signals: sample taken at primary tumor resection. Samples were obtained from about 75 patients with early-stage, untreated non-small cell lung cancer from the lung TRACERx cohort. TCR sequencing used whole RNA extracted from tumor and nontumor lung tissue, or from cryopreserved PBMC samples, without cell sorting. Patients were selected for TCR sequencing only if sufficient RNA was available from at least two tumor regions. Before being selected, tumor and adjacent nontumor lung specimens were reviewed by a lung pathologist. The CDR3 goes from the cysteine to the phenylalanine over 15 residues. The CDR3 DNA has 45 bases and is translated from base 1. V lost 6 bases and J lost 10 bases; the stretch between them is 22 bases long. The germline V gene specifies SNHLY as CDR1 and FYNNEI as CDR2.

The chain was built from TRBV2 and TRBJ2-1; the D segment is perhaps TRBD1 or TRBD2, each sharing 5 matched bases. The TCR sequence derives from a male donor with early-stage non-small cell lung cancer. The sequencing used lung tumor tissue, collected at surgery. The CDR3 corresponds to CASRGITGTPREQFF. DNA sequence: TGTGCCAGCAGGGGAATAACCGGGACCCCGAGAGAGCAGTTCTTC.